One and the same sample provided the 32 T cell receptor beta chains below, sequenced in a study of Ad26.COV2.S vaccination and SARS-CoV-2 variants. Treatment given: some 19 received Ad26.COV2.S at low or high dose, single or two shots; roughly 5 received placebo; per-sample allocation not given. Sampling took place 63 days after the first vaccine or placebo injection. The data were produced by immunoSEQ multiplex PCR, yet TCRdb's version contains in-frame clones alone and is incomplete. The sample yields approximately 280,000 clones, about 89% seen once. The specimen was peripheral blood, collected in a trial of Ad26.COV2.S vaccine versus placebo. Every receptor here comes from a person between 18 and 65 years old who received the Ad26.COV2.S COVID-19 vaccine or a placebo.

This clone was observed once. This chain uses TRBV27 with TRBJ2-3, with TRBD1 identical over 9 bases. CDR3 size: 15 residues. Germline trimming cut 5 bases from V and 2 bases from J; bases unmatched to any gene: 5. Per the germline V gene, CDR1 is MNHEY and CDR2 is SMNVEV (reference sequence). The CDR3 sequence: CASSTGGANTDTQYF. The CDR3 DNA is TGTGCCAGCAGTACAGGGGGCGCTAACACAGATACGCAGTATTTT.

The chain employs TRBV10-2 and TRBJ2-5; 7 bases agree with TRBD1. This CDR3 spans 15 amino acids. V trimming: 2 bases; J trimming: 1 base; junction bases outside the gene matches: 4. The germline V gene has CDR1 WSHSY and CDR2 SAAADI. This chain's CDR3 is CASSEGDSFQETQYF. CDR3 nucleotide sequence: TGCGCCAGCAGTGAGGGGGACAGCTTCCAAGAGACCCAGTACTTC.

The V gene is TRBV27, the J gene TRBJ2-3; D is ambiguous. Germline CDR1 is MNHEY and CDR2 is SMNVEV (reference sequence). The germline V and J ends were trimmed by 3 bases and 0 bases, with 7 bases remaining between them. The CDR3 runs 14 residues. The CDR3 loop is CASSLSVSTDTQYF. In DNA form, the CDR3 reads TGTGCCAGCAGTTTGTCGGTTAGCACAGATACGCAGTATTTT.

The chain couples TRBV28 to TRBJ1-4; perhaps TRBD1 as D (5 bases). With 2 bases removed from V and 10 bases from J, the gap between germline ends came to 5 bases. Looked up from germline, CDR1 is MDHEN and CDR2 is SYDVKM. This CDR3 is built from 11 residues. The CDR3 DNA is TGTGCCAGCAGTTTAACAGGAAAACTGTTTTTT. Translation: CASSLTGKLFF.

This clone was counted a few times. The chain couples TRBV6-2 or TRBV6-3 to TRBJ2-7, with D possibly being TRBD2 (5 bases). CDR3 length equals 14 residues. Trimming shortened V by 6 bases and J by 4 bases, and 16 bases separated the two germline ends. CDR1 is MNHEY, CDR2 SVGEGT, per germline. The CDR3 coding sequence is TGTGCCAGCAGCCGACGGGCGGGTCCTTACGAGCAGTACTTC. Translating it yields CASSRRAGPYEQYF.

The chain couples TRBV7-3 to TRBJ1-5, with D perhaps matching TRBD1 (6 bases). V lost 5 bases, J lost 5 bases, and 22 bases lay in between. CDR3 length: 17 amino acids. Germline lookup yields CDR1 SGHTA and CDR2 FQGTGA. CDR3 bases: TGTGCCAGCAGCAAGCGTCTAAACAGGGTAACACATCAGCCCCAGCATTTT. Translating it yields CASSKRLNRVTHQPQHF.

J is TRBJ1-6 and V is TRBV5-4; 8 nucleotides agree with TRBD1. CDR1 is SGHNT, CDR2 YYREEE, per germline (reference sequence). With V trimmed by 4 bases and J by 8 bases, 11 bases remained unmatched. The CDR3 length is 16 residues. In DNA form, the CDR3 reads TGTGCCAGCAGCCTCCGCGGACAGGGAATCGATTCACCCCTCCACTTT. Translating it yields CASSLRGQGIDSPLHF.

This clone showed up just a few times. The chain carries TRBV7-6 and TRBJ1-4; D gene ambiguous. The germline CDR1 and CDR2 sequences are SGHVS and FNYEAQ. The V and J ends lost 2 bases and 7 bases respectively, with 14 bases between them. The CDR3 covers 15 residues. CDR3 coding DNA: TGTGCCAGCAGCTTAACTCGGCTACCGGGTGAAAAACTGTTTTTT. The encoded protein is CASSLTRLPGEKLFF.

This clone was observed a handful of times. The V call is TRBV10-1, the J call TRBJ2-7, with D tentatively TRBD1 (7 bases). The V gene's germline CDR1 is WNHNN and CDR2 SYGVQD (reference sequence). The CDR3 is 13 amino acids. The V gene lost 6 bases and the J gene lost 6 bases, with 15 bases spanning the gap. The CDR3 sequence: CASRPGTAGEQYF. The CDR3 nucleotides read TGCGCCAGCAGACCCGGGACAGCGGGCGAGCAGTACTTC.

The chain joins TRBV3-1 (or the pseudogene TRBV3-2) to TRBJ2-3; a possible D gene is TRBD2 (6 bases). The CDR3 contains 15 residues. Germline V gene data show CDR1 as LGHDT and CDR2 as YNNKEL (reference sequence). Deletions cut 0 bases from V and 5 bases from J, with 12 bases between. The CDR3 DNA reads as TGTGCCAGCAGCCAAGATGTTTTGCGGGAAGATACGCAGTATTTT. This translates into CASSQDVLREDTQYF.

This chain joins TRBV5-6 and TRBJ1-2; D is unclear. There are 14 residues in the CDR3. Trimming took off 2 bases at V and 5 bases at J, with 13 bases between the two ends. Germline assignment: CDR1 SGHDT and CDR2 YYEEEE. The CDR3 sequence: CASSFSTLGYGYTF. The CDR3 coding sequence is TGTGCCAGCAGCTTTTCAACCCTTGGATATGGCTACACCTTC.

The chain links TRBV7-8 to TRBJ2-1; 10 positions agree with TRBD2. Germline CDR1 and CDR2: SGHVS and FQNEAQ. Trimming removed 5 bases from V and 7 bases from J; junction bases left unmatched: 8. This CDR3 spans 15 amino acids. The CDR3 region has the DNA TGTGCCAGCAGCCGAGAGCGGGGGGGGCGAAATGAGCAGTTCTTC. It codes for CASSRERGGRNEQFF.

The chain recombines TRBV10-3 with TRBJ1-2; D unresolved. In germline, CDR1 is ENHRY, CDR2 SYGVKD. V was trimmed by 4 bases and J by 8 bases, leaving 17 bases between them. The CDR3 runs 14 residues. The CDR3 here is CAISGNDRPGGYTF. The CDR3 bases are TGTGCCATCAGTGGAAACGACCGGCCCGGAGGCTACACCTTC.

The chain combines TRBV2 with TRBJ1-5; 7 bases are shared with TRBD1. The germline V gene encodes CDR1 SNHLY and CDR2 FYNNEI. The CDR3 runs to 14 residues. V dropped 8 bases and J dropped 9; count of bases not matched to a gene: 13. This chain's CDR3 is CASLGGQRQGPQHF. In DNA, the CDR3 is TGTGCCAGCCTAGGGGGGCAGCGACAGGGGCCCCAGCATTTT.

The table lists this clone with a few counts. In nucleotides, the CDR3 is TGCGCCAGCAGCAAGATGAACACTGAAGCTTTCTTT. Translated: CASSKMNTEAFF. The rearrangement uses TRBV4-1 and TRBJ1-1, with D hard to call. Trimming removed 5 bases at V and 0 bases at J, with 4 bases between. The CDR3 contains 12 residues. The V gene's germline CDR1 is MGHRA and CDR2 YSYEKL.

The chain carries TRBV5-1 and TRBJ2-2, with 7 nucleotides matching TRBD2. Germline V gene lookup returns CDR1 SGHRS and CDR2 YFSETQ. V gave up 1 base and J gave up 5 bases; unmatched junction bases: 5. This CDR3 is built from 15 residues. In nucleotides, the CDR3 is TGCGCCAGCAGCTTGTTGTTAGCGGGTACCGGGGAGCTGTTTTTT. Translation: CASSLLLAGTGELFF.

J is TRBJ1-1 and V is TRBV9; possible D gene TRBD1, 5 bases. This CDR3 region has 14 residues. Germline CDR1 SGDLS, CDR2 YYNGEE. Deletions cut 0 bases from V and 8 bases from J, with 14 bases between. The CDR3 region is CASSVVRGAGEAFF. DNA for the CDR3: TGTGCCAGCAGCGTAGTTAGAGGGGCAGGAGAAGCTTTCTTT.

This sequence joins TRBV6-5 and TRBJ1-6; unclear D gene. The germline V and J ends were trimmed by 10 bases and 1 base, with 11 bases remaining between them. This CDR3 has 14 amino acids. Germline V gene data show CDR1 as MNHEY and CDR2 as SVGAGI. CDR3 protein: CATERGSYNSPLHF. DNA for the CDR3: TGTGCCACAGAAAGAGGGTCCTATAATTCACCCCTCCACTTT.

The chain joins TRBV28 to TRBJ2-3; TRBD2 agrees at 7 bases. The V segment lost 6 bases and the J segment 14 bases; nucleotides outside the gene matches: 17. This CDR3 region has 14 residues. Germline V gene sequence: CDR1 MDHEN, CDR2 SYDVKM. CDR3 residues: CASSEVRAGVRAYF. The CDR3, as DNA: TGTGCCAGCAGCGAAGTAAGGGCGGGAGTCAGGGCGTATTTT.

The chain couples TRBV19 to TRBJ1-2, with D perhaps TRBD1 (5 bases). With 6 bases removed from V and 2 bases from J, the gap between germline ends came to 13 bases. The germline gives CDR1 LNHDA, CDR2 SQIVND (reference sequence). This CDR3 spans 14 amino acids. The CDR3: CASSTPWDNYGYTF. The DNA of the CDR3 is TGTGCCAGTAGCACGCCATGGGACAACTATGGCTACACCTTC.

This chain joins TRBV12-3 or TRBV12-4 and TRBJ2-7; the D is unclear. With 2 bases removed from V and 3 bases from J, the gap between germline ends came to 5 bases. The CDR3 totals 12 residues. In DNA form, the CDR3 reads TGTGCCAGCAGTTTACTGGTCTACGAGCAGTACTTC. Translation gives CASSLLVYEQYF.

This chain connects TRBV6-2 or TRBV6-3 to TRBJ1-2; 7 bases match TRBD1. Germline V lookup: CDR1 MNHEY, CDR2 SVGEGT. This CDR3 spans 16 amino acids. The V gene end was trimmed by 2 bases and the J gene end by 0 bases; junction bases not matched to a gene: 6. The CDR3 protein is CASSYKMTGPNYGYTF. In nucleotides, the CDR3 is TGTGCCAGCAGTTACAAGATGACAGGGCCTAACTATGGCTACACCTTC.

The CDR3 DNA is TGCAGTCCCAACAGGGTTCCTGAAGCTTTCTTT. Its protein product is CSPNRVPEAFF. This chain links TRBV20-1 with TRBJ1-1; D perhaps matches TRBD1 (6 bases). Germline CDR1 and CDR2: DFQATT and SNEGSKA (reference sequence). The V end lost 8 bases, the J end lost 6 bases, and 13 bases lay between the germline ends. This CDR3 spans 11 amino acids.

This sequence joins TRBV21-1 and TRBJ1-2. TRBV21-1 is recorded as a pseudogene. There are 12 residues in the CDR3. The CDR3 is CAIGTPNYGYTF. The DNA of the CDR3 is TGTGCCATCGGGACTCCAAACTATGGCTACACCTTC.

This chain joins TRBV7-8 and TRBJ2-2; D may be TRBD1 or TRBD2 (6 bases each). The ends were cut back, 1 base at V and 3 bases at J, with 12 bases in the middle. The CDR3 spans 16 residues. CDR1 and CDR2 (germline): SGHVS, FQNEAQ. Written as DNA, the CDR3 is TGTGCCAGCAGCTTAGAATGGGGGGCCTACACCGGGGAGCTGTTTTTT. Translated: CASSLEWGAYTGELFF.

To note about this clone: This CDR3 is also generated by other DNA sequences in the sample. The CDR3 sequence: CASSLGSSGNTIYF. The DNA for the CDR3 is TGTGCCAGCAGCTTGGGCAGCTCTGGAAACACCATATATTTT. This chain connects TRBV5-4 to TRBJ1-3; unclear D gene. V shed 0 bases and J shed 0 bases, with 4 bases lying between them. This CDR3 comprises 14 residues. Germline assignment: CDR1 SGHNT and CDR2 YYREEE (reference sequence).

The rearrangement joins TRBV30 to TRBJ1-6, with D perhaps TRBD1 (5 bases). With 8 bases removed from V and 6 bases from J, the gap between germline ends came to 17 bases. The CDR3 runs to 14 residues. Germline-derived CDR1 and CDR2 are GTSNPN and SVGIG (reference sequence). As DNA, the CDR3 is TGTGCCCTGCGGGGACTCGCACTTAATTCACCCCTCCACTTT. This translates into CALRGLALNSPLHF.

The chain employs TRBV6-7 and TRBJ2-4; tentatively, D is TRBD2 (6 bases). TRBV6-7 is an ORF; its function is uncertain. CDR3 length: 17 amino acids. V was shortened by 5 bases and J by 7 bases, with 24 bases between the two germline ends. The CDR3 sequence: CASSPRNTETSTNIQYF. In DNA form, the CDR3 reads TGTGCCAGCAGTCCCAGAAACACCGAGACTAGTACGAACATTCAGTACTTC.

The V call is TRBV18, the J call TRBJ2-7; TRBD1 matches 8 bases. V lost 8 bases and J lost 4; bases outside the gene matches: 10. This CDR3 spans 14 amino acids. Germline assignment: CDR1 KGHSH and CDR2 LQKENI. CDR3 sequence (DNA): TGTGCCAGCCGCGGGACAGGCGGGGCATACGAGCAGTACTTC. It translates to CASRGTGGAYEQYF.

The chain employs TRBV5-1 and TRBJ1-1; D gene uncertain. Germline V gene lookup returns CDR1 SGHRS and CDR2 YFSETQ. This CDR3 is built from 15 residues. Trimming took 2 bases from V and 3 from J, leaving 14 bases between them. The CDR3: CASSFAGEGYTEAFF. The DNA for the CDR3 is TGCGCCAGCAGCTTTGCCGGGGAAGGTTACACTGAAGCTTTCTTT.

In this sample, this clone turned up once. This chain connects TRBV7-8 to TRBJ1-6; tentative D call: TRBD1 (6 bases). The V and J ends lost 6 bases and 9 bases respectively, with 15 bases between them. Germline lookup yields CDR1 SGHVS and CDR2 FQNEAQ. This CDR3 comprises 14 residues. The CDR3, as DNA: TGTGCCAGCAGGCCCAGGGGTAGTGCTTCACCCCTCCACTTT. Protein sequence: CASRPRGSASPLHF.

The chain carries TRBV3-1 (or the pseudogene TRBV3-2) and TRBJ2-1; D tentatively reads TRBD1 or TRBD2 (6 bases each). Trimming cost V 4 bases and J 2 bases, with 9 bases left between them. The CDR3 is 14 amino acids. The V gene's germline CDR1 is LGHDT and CDR2 YNNKEL (reference sequence). The CDR3 sequence is CASSRGGPYNEQFF. The CDR3 coding sequence is TGTGCCAGCAGCCGAGGGGGGCCCTACAATGAGCAGTTCTTC.